This T cell receptor (beta chain) stems from a study of blood T cell repertoires in COVID-19. Study-level background: PBMCs, B-cell-depleted T cells, or T cells were the source of the cDNA or gDNA that made up the material.

Authors' methods: Quantification of nucleated cells was approximated via reference gene primer amplification. Measured with immunoSEQ multiplex PCR; TCRdb has only the in-frame clones, and not every one. The D gene and trimming were derived from the DNA, and the V and J assignments and clone size from that table. The sample lists fewer than 110,000 clones, around 82% seen once, with about 4.2% in the top ten. This sequence originates from a human donor in a cohort sampled during active COVID-19. The sample was peripheral blood.

The CDR3 here is CASSRGTGTQETQYF. The CDR3 bases are TGTGCCAGCAGCCGAGGGACAGGCACCCAAGAGACCCAGTACTTC. V gene TRBV5-5 combines with J gene TRBJ2-5; 8 positions match TRBD1. V lost 4 bases, J lost 1 base, and 6 bases stayed unmatched. The CDR3 contains 15 residues. CDR1 and CDR2 (germline): SGHKS, YYEKEE (reference sequence).